This T cell receptor beta chain was retrieved from a study of PD-1 blockade in classical Hodgkin lymphoma (dated by TCRdb to 2020 to 2022). For the study in its entirety: Nivolumab dosing was 3 mg/kg intravenously every 2 weeks, continuing until either disease progression or unacceptable toxicity. A peripheral blood immune signature of response to PD-1 blockade in classical Hodgkin lymphoma was defined using TCR beta sequencing and CyTOF. General conclusions and limits of the study: The study covered only a single clinical trial cohort, and the causes of the repertoire differences, possibly disease activity or prior therapy, were still not defined. Newly diagnosed patients were reported to have lower baseline TCR diversity than healthy donors, and relapsed/refractory patients were reported to have lower baseline TCR diversity still. Among trial patients, those achieving complete response had baseline diversity similar to that of newly diagnosed patients, while diversity was significantly lower in partial responders and progressors. Diversity was lower in patients who began nivolumab less than 1 year after ASCT, so these patients were left out of later analyses to avoid confounding by immune reconstitution. By C4D1, a significant rise was seen in CD4+ TCR diversity but not in CD8+ TCR diversity (p=0.0027 vs p=0.16), and the rise was most apparent among complete responders (p=0.02).

Sample time point, as interpreted from the label and publication: cycle 4 day 1 (C4D1), after 6 weeks of nivolumab. Every trial patient had relapsed after autologous stem cell transplantation, and cohorts A, B and C differed in prior brentuximab vedotin exposure. The trial cohort included 50 or so patients with relapsed/refractory classical Hodgkin lymphoma, and each patient had a best overall response of complete response, partial response or progressive disease. Single-agent nivolumab was administered to trial patients in the multi-cohort phase II CheckMate 205 trial. An independent review committee assessed best overall response by applying the 2007 International Working Group response criteria. PBMCs from the trial were collected at three points: immediately before nivolumab initiation (C1D1), and during therapy at cycle 2 day 1 and cycle 4 day 1. After peripheral blood was drawn into 8 mL Vacutainer Cell Preparation Tubes, PBMCs were isolated by centrifugation and then cryopreserved.

V and J are truncated by 4 bases and 3 bases respectively, leaving an intervening sequence of 15 bases. The CDR3 goes from the cysteine to the phenylalanine over 15 residues. The CDR3 DNA has 45 bases and is translated from base 1. In the germline V gene, CDR1 corresponds to SGHDT and CDR2 to YYEEEE. Comments on this clone: No cognate antigen has been identified for it. Per-nucleotide qualities are absent, and no much larger clonotype sits a single base away.

The Qiagen DNeasy kit was used to extract genomic DNA from unsorted PBMCs and from the negatively selected CD4+ and CD8+ fractions. Using primers that anneal to V and J segments, immunoSEQ multiplex PCR amplified the TCR beta CDR3 regions. Amplification bias was minimized using a synthetic immune receptor repertoire, and residual bias was removed computationally after sequencing. As for the authors' bioinformatics: Custom Python scripts were used to quantify repertoire diversity as the Shannon entropy index. Unsorted, CD4+ and CD8+ repertoires were examined separately, except in combined analyses, for which CD4+ and CD8+ sequences were merged in silico. A clone was considered expanded if an increase in frequency of at least 2-fold after treatment relative to C1D1 was found, and a pseudocount of 0.5 was applied to clones undetected at baseline. Clones with 0 or 1 copy at C1D1 were classified as singleton clones, and clones with 2 or more copies were classified as non-singleton clones. Clones expanded in unsorted samples were annotated as CD4+, CD8+ or unknown by matching protein sequences in sorted samples from the same patient. Wilcoxon tests on paired samples were used to test diversity changes from C1D1 to C4D1. TCRdb re-hosts the immuneACCESS table, in-frame sequences only. Its copies lack some clones; in the studies checked, an unresolved V gene accounts for under half of them, and the cause for the rest is not known. From that table come the V and J calls and clone size; the DNA was used to work out D and trimming. Across this sample there are approximately 110,000 clones, with approximately 90% seen only once. The ten largest clones take up under 20% of the sample.

The origin of this receptor is a human donor with classical Hodgkin lymphoma. The chain couples TRBV5-6 to TRBJ2-3; a weak D assignment points to TRBD2 (5 bases agree). The material was peripheral blood mononuclear cells (PBMCs), obtained before the fourth cycle of nivolumab. The nucleotide sequence reads TGTGCCAGCAGCCTCGGAGGCCGGAGTACAGATACGCAGTATTTT. Its coded protein is CASSLGGRSTDTQYF.